The sequence of this T cell receptor (beta chain) was determined in a study of Graves' ophthalmopathy and Graves' hyperthyroidism. Study results and caveats: Among expanded thyroid clonotypes above 0.001 frequency, most also occurred in blood.

The evidence that diagnosis relied on was clinical symptoms, serum thyroxine, TRAb, thyroid ultrasound and orbital computed tomography. This clonotype was detected many times. The antigen remains undetermined. Beta-chain TCR CDR3 regions were amplified from RNA transcripts. The workflow started with a first-round RT-PCR run with HTBI primers and then moved on to a second-round multiplex PCR. MiXCR, applied by TCRdb to the multiplex PCR reads, yields one record per CDR3 protein. This table has approximately 1.2 million distinct CDR3 sequences, around a third appearing once. The sequenced sample was peripheral blood or thyroid tissue (not recorded which). The origin of this receptor is an adult man with Graves' hyperthyroidism.

The CDR3, as DNA: TGTGCCAGCAGCCCCGGGACATTCGGTCAGCCCCAGCATTTT. Its translation is CASSPGTFGQPQHF. This chain links TRBV7-9 with TRBJ1-5; tentative D call: TRBD1 (6 bases). The CDR3 consists of 14 residues. The V end lost 5 bases, the J end lost 6 bases, and 14 bases lay between the germline ends. Germline CDR1 and CDR2: SEHNR and FQNEAQ (reference sequence).